This entry lists 32 T cell receptor beta chains sequenced from one sample in a study of early T cells in non-severe SARS-CoV-2 infection. Each CDR3 protein is one row after TCRdb ran MiXCR on the 5' RACE reads. Seen here are some 41,000 distinct CDR3 sequences, 5.8% observed once, and the top ten hold 20% to 30%. The sequenced sample was whole blood. The origin of the receptors is an adult who was a healthcare worker with PCR-confirmed SARS-CoV-2 infection or an uninfected control (not recorded which).

This clonotype was counted many times. V gene TRBV30 combines with J gene TRBJ2-3, with 9 nucleotides matching TRBD1. Unmatched junction bases numbered 11, after V lost 4 bases and J lost 3 bases. The CDR3 covers 16 residues. Germline V gene lookup returns CDR1 GTSNPN and CDR2 SVGIG (reference sequence). The CDR3 here is CAWTPLGTGNTDTQYF. DNA for the CDR3: TGTGCCTGGACTCCCCTCGGGACAGGGAATACAGATACGCAGTATTTT.

This clonotype was found many times. This chain uses TRBV7-9 with TRBJ1-6; no definite D call. CDR3 length equals 15 residues. Trimming pared 2 bases from V and 6 bases from J, leaving 11 bases between. Germline V gene data show CDR1 as SEHNR and CDR2 as FQNEAQ (reference sequence). The CDR3, as DNA: TGTGCCAGCAGCTTACAGCTGAGTGGTAATTCACCCCTCCACTTT. Translation gives CASSLQLSGNSPLHF.

In its sample, this clonotype was seen many times. The rearrangement links TRBV5-1 to TRBJ1-5, with a possible D match to TRBD1 (5 bases). This CDR3 region has 15 residues. The ends were cut back, 4 bases at V and 3 bases at J, with 14 bases in the middle. Looked up from germline, CDR1 is SGHRS and CDR2 is YFSETQ. CDR3: CASSTPDGHNQPQHF. The CDR3 DNA sequence: TGCGCCAGCAGCACGCCGGACGGACACAATCAGCCCCAGCATTTT.

The J gene is TRBJ2-5, the V gene TRBV5-8, with no clear D. The CDR3 covers 12 residues. The V gene lost 6 bases and the J gene lost 6 bases, with 12 bases spanning the gap. Germline-derived CDR1 and CDR2 are SGHTS and YDEGEE. The CDR3 region is CASTALGQTQYF. The CDR3, as DNA: TGTGCCAGCACCGCCTTAGGGCAGACCCAGTACTTC.

This chain uses TRBV27 with TRBJ1-1, with 8 positions matching TRBD1. The CDR3 is 14 amino acids. Germline V gene sequence: CDR1 MNHEY, CDR2 SMNVEV (reference sequence). The J segment lost 1 base and the V segment lost 4 bases, leaving 2 bases of the junction unmatched. The CDR3 protein is CASSSGQGNTEAFF. CDR3 coding DNA: TGTGCCAGCAGTTCAGGACAGGGGAACACTGAAGCTTTCTTT.

The V call is TRBV15, the J call TRBJ2-1; the match to TRBD2 covers 13 bases. CDR3 length: 18 residues. V was pared by 5 bases and J by 6 bases, with 13 bases of the junction left unmatched. In germline, CDR1 is LNHNV, CDR2 YYDKDF (reference sequence). As DNA, the CDR3 is TGTGCCACCAGCGAGGGTAGCAGGGGACTAGCGGGGCGCAATGAGCAGTTCTTC. Translating gives CATSEGSRGLAGRNEQFF. Variable domain in full (rest from reference TRBV15 and TRBJ2-1): DAMVIQNPRYQVTQFGKPVTLSCSQTLNHNVMYWYQQKSSQAPKLLFHYYDKDFNNEADTPDNFQSRRPNTSFCFLDIRSPGLGDTAMYLCATSEGSRGLAGRNEQFFGPGTRLTVL.

This clonotype occurred many times. The genes are TRBV6-2 or TRBV6-3 and TRBJ1-5; 7 bases align to TRBD1. There are 17 residues in the CDR3. Trimming removed 2 bases from V and 2 bases from J; junction bases left unmatched: 9. Per the germline V gene, CDR1 is MNHEY and CDR2 is SVGEGT. This chain's CDR3 is CASSYMILGQRNQPQHF. CDR3 sequence (DNA): TGTGCCAGCAGTTACATGATATTGGGACAGCGCAATCAGCCCCAGCATTTT.

This clonotype was seen repeatedly, ten times or more. V usage is TRBV24-1 and J usage is TRBJ2-1; no firm D call. Germline V gene lookup returns CDR1 KGHDR and CDR2 SFDVKD. The CDR3 covers 13 residues. Trimming removed 4 bases from V and 7 bases from J, with 10 bases in between. Here the CDR3 reads CATSDRRGNEQFF. DNA for the CDR3: TGTGCCACCAGTGACCGACGTGGGAATGAGCAGTTCTTC.

This clonotype was observed a handful of times. The V and J genes are TRBV7-8 and TRBJ2-3; possibly TRBD2 for D (6 bases). V was cut by 2 bases and J by 2 bases, with 14 bases left in between. This CDR3 has 16 amino acids. Germline V gene data show CDR1 as SGHVS and CDR2 as FQNEAQ. The chain's CDR3 is CASSLLSWGDTDTQYF. CDR3 coding DNA: TGTGCCAGCAGCTTATTGTCGTGGGGGGACACAGATACGCAGTATTTT. Full variable domain (rest looked up from reference TRBV7-8 and TRBJ2-3): GAGVSQSPRYKVAKRGQDVALRCDPISGHVSLFWYQQALGQGPEFLTYFQNEAQLDKSGLPSDRFFAERPEGSVSTLKIQRTQQEDSAVYLCASSLLSWGDTDTQYFGPGTRLTVL.

This rearrangement joins TRBV20-1 to TRBJ1-1; a possible D gene is TRBD1 (6 bases). This CDR3 has 12 amino acids. Germline CDR1 DFQATT, CDR2 SNEGSKA (reference sequence). V was clipped by 5 bases and J by 6 bases, with 13 bases between them. The DNA of the CDR3 is TGCAGTGCTGGGGGGCGCGGGGCTGAAGCTTTCTTT. This codes for CSAGGRGAEAFF.

This clonotype has at least ten counts. The chain has TRBV12-3 or TRBV12-4 and TRBJ1-4; a possible D gene is TRBD1 (5 bases). The V gene lost 5 bases and the J gene lost 7 bases, with 17 bases spanning the gap. The CDR3 has 15 amino acids. CDR3 protein: CASSPRGPISEKLFF. The CDR3 DNA follows: TGTGCCAGCAGTCCCCGGGGCCCAATAAGTGAAAAACTGTTTTTT.

This clonotype was counted at least ten times. This sequence joins TRBV27 and TRBJ1-1; unclear D gene. Trimming stripped 0 bases from V and 4 bases from J, with 6 bases between. The CDR3 extends over 13 amino acids. CDR1 and CDR2 from the germline V gene are MNHEY and SMNVEV (reference sequence). CDR3 amino acids: CASSLSRITEAFF. The CDR3 DNA follows: TGTGCCAGCAGTTTATCCCGAATCACTGAAGCTTTCTTT.

This clonotype was counted many times. This rearrangement joins TRBV10-3 to TRBJ2-7, with unresolved D. V lost 6 bases and J 0 bases, leaving 15 bases between the germline ends. CDR3 size: 15 residues. CDR1 is ENHRY, CDR2 SYGVKD, per germline. The DNA of the CDR3 is TGTGCCATCAGCCGGCCCCCTGGGAACTCCTACGAGCAGTACTTC. Its translation: CAISRPPGNSYEQYF.

This clonotype is medium-sized in the sample. The chain combines TRBV28 with TRBJ1-3, with a tentative D call TRBD1 (5 bases). Trimming removed 9 bases from V and 2 bases from J, with 11 bases in between. Germline assignment: CDR1 MDHEN and CDR2 SYDVKM. The CDR3 extends over 13 amino acids. CDR3 sequence (DNA): TGTGCCAGGGGGACGGACCCTGGAAACACCATATATTTT. This sequence encodes CARGTDPGNTIYF. The complete variable domain, with remaining parts taken from reference TRBV28 and TRBJ1-3, reads DVKVTQSSRYLVKRTGEKVFLECVQDMDHENMFWYRQDPGLGLRLIYFSYDVKMKEKGDIPEGYSVSREKKERFSLILESASTNQTSMYLCARGTDPGNTIYFGEGSWLTVV.

This clonotype was found many times. V is TRBV4-2 and J is TRBJ2-3; the D gene is possibly TRBD1 (5 bases). There are 19 residues in the CDR3. V lost 3 bases and J lost 2, with 24 bases in between. In germline, CDR1 is LGHNA, CDR2 YNFKEQ. CDR3 amino acids: CASSQADSEAKGNTDTQYF. As DNA, the CDR3 is TGTGCCAGCAGCCAGGCCGACTCCGAAGCAAAGGGGAACACAGATACGCAGTATTTT.

This clonotype was seen at least ten times. This rearrangement joins TRBV18 to TRBJ2-7; perhaps TRBD2 as D (7 bases). Germline V CDR1 and CDR2: KGHSH, LQKENI. Trimming stripped 2 bases from V and 5 bases from J, with 13 bases between. CDR3 size: 14 residues. CDR3 residues: CASSPMGGRDEQYF. The CDR3 nucleotides are TGTGCCAGCTCACCAATGGGGGGGCGGGACGAGCAGTACTTC.

This clonotype was found many times. The CDR3 bases are TGCAGTGCTAGCGGGTACCGAACCTACGAGCAGTACTTC. This gives the protein CSASGYRTYEQYF. This sequence joins TRBV20-1 and TRBJ2-7; D is undetermined. Per germline, CDR1 DFQATT and CDR2 SNEGSKA (reference sequence). There are 13 residues in the CDR3. V was cut by 3 bases and J by 2 bases, with 11 bases left in between.

This clonotype was found many times. Here the CDR3 reads CASSQIVGETQYF. CDR3 nucleotides: TGCGCCAGCAGCCAAATTGTGGGCGAGACCCAGTACTTC. This chain connects TRBV4-3 to TRBJ2-5, with D uncertain. Trimming cost V 2 bases and J 5 bases, with 9 bases left between them. The CDR3 covers 13 residues. CDR1 is LGHNA and CDR2 is YSLEER in the germline V gene.

This clonotype has more than one count but fewer than ten. The chain combines TRBV7-8 with TRBJ2-1; TRBD1 aligns across 7 bases. Germline CDR1 and CDR2: SGHVS and FQNEAQ. This CDR3 comprises 12 residues. The trim removed 5 bases at V and 8 bases at J, leaving 3 bases unmatched. This CDR3 is CASSHDRDEQFF. The DNA of the CDR3 is TGTGCCAGCAGCCACGACAGGGATGAGCAGTTCTTC.

This clonotype showed up many times. This chain joins TRBV6-2 or TRBV6-3 and TRBJ1-1; D is uncertain. Germline CDR1 is MNHEY and CDR2 is SVGEGT. V was shortened by 6 bases and J by 1 base, with 9 bases between the two germline ends. This CDR3 has 13 residues. The CDR3 sequence: CASSPDGNTEAFF. CDR3 coding DNA: TGTGCCAGCAGCCCCGACGGGAACACTGAAGCTTTCTTT.

This clonotype was seen repeatedly, ten times or more. V and J are TRBV6-5 and TRBJ1-5; D gene unclear. Trimming cost V 6 bases and J 1 base, with 7 bases left between them. This CDR3 has 13 residues. Per germline, CDR1 MNHEY and CDR2 SVGAGI. CDR3 protein: CASSPDSNQPQHF. The CDR3 DNA reads as TGTGCCAGCAGCCCCGACAGCAATCAGCCCCAGCATTTT.

The sample holds many counts of this clonotype. The genes are TRBV9 and TRBJ2-1; 14 nucleotides line up with TRBD2. Germline V lookup: CDR1 SGDLS, CDR2 YYNGEE. The CDR3 covers 16 residues. Trimming at V came to 4 bases and at J to 12 bases, leaving 12 bases not matched to a gene. CDR3 nucleotides: TGTGCCAGCAGCTCCCGACCGGGACTAGCGGGAGTTCTGCAGTTCTTC. Translated: CASSSRPGLAGVLQFF. Full variable domain (remainder filled in from reference TRBV9 and TRBJ2-1): DSGVTQTPKHLITATGQRVTLRCSPRSGDLSVYWYQQSLDQGLQFLIQYYNGEERAKGNILERFSAQQFPDLHSELNLSSLELGDSALYFCASSSRPGLAGVLQFFGPGTRLTVL.

This clonotype appeared many times. V is TRBV23-1 and J is TRBJ1-5; D is ambiguous. TRBV23-1 is flagged as an ORF with uncertain function. This CDR3 has 16 amino acids. V was shortened by 2 bases and J by 0 bases, with 11 bases between the two germline ends. Written as DNA, the CDR3 is TGCGCCAGCAGTCAAATTGGGCTCGATAGCAATCAGCCCCAGCATTTT. This codes for CASSQIGLDSNQPQHF.

This clonotype was counted many times. The chain uses TRBV7-3 and TRBJ2-2; 7 positions match TRBD1. The CDR3 length is 13 residues. V lost 6 bases, J lost 6 bases, and 4 bases stayed unmatched. CDR1 SGHTA and CDR2 FQGTGA come from the germline V gene. The CDR3 sequence: CASSSDRAGELFF. The CDR3 DNA reads as TGTGCCAGCAGTTCCGACAGGGCCGGGGAGCTGTTTTTT.

Many counts were recorded for this clonotype. This rearrangement joins TRBV12-3 or TRBV12-4 to TRBJ2-5; D perhaps matches TRBD2 (5 bases). The CDR3 has 12 residues. The V end was cut by 6 bases, the J end by 5 bases, with 10 bases between. The CDR3 nucleotides are TGTGCCAGCAGCCCTAGCTGGGAGACCCAGTACTTC. Its protein is CASSPSWETQYF.

The rearrangement joins TRBV5-4 to TRBJ2-1; tentative D call: TRBD1 (6 bases). From germline, CDR1 is SGHNT and CDR2 YYREEE (reference sequence). The length of the CDR3 is 15 residues. Between the trimmed V and J ends, which lost 0 bases and 5 bases, there was a span of 12 bases. The CDR3 loop reads CASSLDQGSHNEQFF. CDR3 sequence (DNA): TGTGCCAGCAGCTTGGACCAGGGGAGCCACAATGAGCAGTTCTTC.

This clonotype was seen more than once but under ten times. The chain employs TRBV20-1 and TRBJ2-7, with TRBD1 matching over 7 bases. Germline lookup yields CDR1 DFQATT and CDR2 SNEGSKA (reference sequence). With 2 bases clipped from V and 2 bases from J, the junction kept 3 bases outside the gene matches. The CDR3 has 13 amino acids. CDR3 in amino acids: CSARSGQTYEQYF. CDR3 nucleotide sequence: TGCAGTGCTAGATCGGGACAGACCTACGAGCAGTACTTC.

In this sample, this clonotype turned up many times. This chain links TRBV7-3 with TRBJ1-6, with D uncertain. CDR1 is SGHTA, CDR2 FQGTGA, per germline. The CDR3 contains 15 residues. Trimming pared 0 bases from V and 1 base from J, leaving 4 bases between. The CDR3 nucleotides read TGTGCCAGCAGCTTAACGCCATCCTATAATTCACCCCTCCACTTT. It specifies CASSLTPSYNSPLHF.

This clonotype was counted between two and nine times. The rearrangement uses TRBV7-9 and TRBJ1-3, with 8 bases fitting TRBD1. Germline CDR1 is SEHNR and CDR2 is FQNEAQ (reference sequence). After removal of 7 bases from V and 4 bases from J, the junction contained 6 bases not matched to a gene. This CDR3 has 14 amino acids. The CDR3 DNA reads as TGTGCCAGCAACGACAGGGGTGGAGGAAACACCATATATTTT. Residues: CASNDRGGGNTIYF.

This clonotype was detected ten times or more. The rearrangement uses TRBV7-6 and TRBJ2-2, with unresolved D. The CDR3 has 12 amino acids. The germline V gene has CDR1 SGHVS and CDR2 FNYEAQ. The V and J ends lost 5 bases and 9 bases respectively, with 10 bases between them. The CDR3 bases are TGTGCCAGCAGCCGCGACGGTTGGGAGCTGTTTTTT. Protein: CASSRDGWELFF.

This clonotype was seen only a few times. The chain is built from TRBV2 and TRBJ2-5, with no clear D. There are 14 residues in the CDR3. Trimming removed 3 bases at V and 5 bases at J, with 13 bases between. CDR1 is SNHLY, CDR2 FYNNEI, per germline. The chain's CDR3 is CASSDWGGRETQYF. DNA for the CDR3: TGTGCCAGCAGTGATTGGGGTGGCAGGGAGACCCAGTACTTC.

This clonotype was found many times. The chain has TRBV4-2 and TRBJ1-2; no definite D call. Trimming cost V 1 base and J 2 bases, with 11 bases left between them. From germline, CDR1 is LGHNA and CDR2 YNFKEQ. CDR3 length: 15 amino acids. CDR3 DNA sequence: TGTGCCAGCAGCCAAGCCGCGACGGTAAACTATGGCTACACCTTC. This translates into CASSQAATVNYGYTF.